Below, 21 T cell receptor beta chains from the same sample are listed, as sequenced in a study of CD8 T cells in ankylosing spondylitis. Study-level findings and limits: Typical of ankylosing spondylitis blood, it appeared, was a TCR beta motif of seven to nine highly homologous variants.

TCRdb reprocessed the 5' RACE reads via MiXCR and lists one record per CDR3 protein. This table has under 450,000 distinct CDR3 sequences, 17% appearing once. What these receptors recognize is not known. Source material: blood, either unsorted or a sorted T cell fraction (not recorded which). Source of these receptors: a male donor with ankylosing spondylitis.

Note on this clonotype: Without the conserved terminal phenylalanine or tryptophan, this CDR3 likely stems from a read error. No DNA is shown, since the ends of the CDR3 on it are uncertain; the CDR3 is the one TCRdb lists. The chain couples TRBV28 to TRBJ1-1. With termini counted, the CDR3 has 13 amino acids. Germline V lookup: CDR1 MDHEN, CDR2 SYDVKM. The chain's CDR3 is CASSLDLTSTLSL.

This clonotype was seen more than once but under ten times. The CDR3: CASSHPSRDTQYF. CDR3 DNA sequence: TGTGCCAGCAGTCACCCATCCAGGGATACGCAGTATTTT. The rearrangement uses TRBV28 and TRBJ2-3; D not certain. The CDR3 totals 13 residues. Germline-derived CDR1 and CDR2 are MDHEN and SYDVKM. V was pared by 5 bases and J by 6 bases, with 12 bases between.

This clonotype was detected a few times. In nucleotides, the CDR3 is TGCAGTGCAAACGGGGAGACGTCCTACAATGAGCAGTTCTTC. Amino acids: CSANGETSYNEQFF. The chain carries TRBV20-1 and TRBJ2-1; possibly TRBD2 for D (5 bases). CDR1 is DFQATT, CDR2 SNEGSKA, per germline (reference sequence). The germline V and J ends were trimmed by 6 bases and 1 base, with 13 bases remaining between them. This CDR3 spans 14 amino acids.

The sample holds many counts of this clonotype. This sequence joins TRBV12-3 or TRBV12-4 and TRBJ1-1; D not certain. CDR3 length: 12 residues. V was pared by 2 bases and J by 5 bases, with 6 bases between. CDR3 loop: CASSLMETEAFF. CDR3 DNA: TGTGCCAGCAGTTTAATGGAAACTGAAGCTTTCTTT.

V is TRBV3-1 and J is TRBJ2-7; D is possibly TRBD2 (5 bases). Germline CDR1 is LGHDT and CDR2 is YNNKEL (reference sequence). The length of the CDR3 is 13 residues. V gave up 5 bases and J gave up 6 bases, with 14 bases separating them. CDR3 in amino acids: CASSEGGVSEQYF. The CDR3 coding sequence is TGTGCCAGCAGCGAAGGAGGTGTAAGCGAGCAGTACTTC.

The sample holds a few counts of this clonotype. The V call is TRBV29-1, the J call TRBJ2-3, with D possibly matching TRBD1 (5 bases). The V gene lost 5 bases and the J gene lost 3 bases, with 12 bases spanning the gap. The CDR3 is 13 residues long. Germline V gives CDR1 SQVTM, CDR2 ANQGSEA. CDR3 DNA sequence: TGCAGCGTTCGTGAAGGGGCAACAGATACGCAGTATTTT. Translated, it gives CSVREGATDTQYF.

This clonotype was picked up a small number of times. The chain carries TRBV2 and TRBJ1-2, with 7 bases aligning to TRBD1. The V gene's germline CDR1 is SNHLY and CDR2 FYNNEI. There are 12 residues in the CDR3. J was trimmed by 5 bases and V by 6 bases; bases with no gene match: 3. CDR3 bases: TGTGCCAGCAGACAGGGGACGTATGGCTACACCTTC. This gives the protein CASRQGTYGYTF.

This clonotype was picked up many times. J is TRBJ2-1 and V is TRBV29-1; 13 nucleotides line up with TRBD2. The CDR3 runs to 16 residues. Losses at the gene ends were 6 bases for V and 2 bases for J; bases not matched to a gene: 7. Germline CDR1 SQVTM, CDR2 ANQGSEA. CDR3 sequence reads: CSVGGTSGDPYNEQFF. In DNA form, the CDR3 reads TGCAGCGTCGGGGGGACTAGCGGGGACCCCTACAATGAGCAGTTCTTC.

V usage is TRBV5-6 and J usage is TRBJ2-7; D is possibly TRBD1 (6 bases). Germline V gene sequence: CDR1 SGHDT, CDR2 YYEEEE. The length of the CDR3 is 15 residues. Trimming took 2 bases from V and 1 from J, leaving 13 bases between them. CDR3 sequence reads: CASSLGQPGSYEQYF. The CDR3 DNA sequence: TGTGCCAGCAGCTTAGGACAGCCAGGATCCTACGAGCAGTACTTC.

This clonotype was picked up a small number of times. The chain combines TRBV6-1 with TRBJ2-4, with a possible D match to TRBD2 (5 bases). The ends were cut back, 1 base at V and 5 bases at J, with 12 bases in the middle. This CDR3 region has 15 residues. The germline V gene has CDR1 MNHNS and CDR2 SASEGT. Here the CDR3 reads CASSEGLAHQNIQYF. CDR3 sequence (DNA): TGTGCCAGCAGTGAAGGGCTAGCTCACCAAAACATTCAGTACTTC.

CDR3 amino acids: CASSSPGGGTEQFF. The CDR3 DNA sequence: TGTGCCAGCAGCTCCCCGGGCGGGGGCACTGAGCAGTTCTTC. This sequence joins TRBV11-2 and TRBJ2-1, with D possibly TRBD2 on 7 matching bases. CDR3 size: 14 residues. The V gene lost 4 bases and the J gene lost 9 bases, with 16 bases spanning the gap. From germline, CDR1 is SGHAT and CDR2 FQNNGV.

This chain connects TRBV5-1 to TRBJ2-3; 10 nucleotides line up with TRBD2. V was clipped by 0 bases and J by 0 bases; unmatched bases: 4. Per germline, CDR1 SGHRS and CDR2 YFSETQ. This CDR3 is built from 17 residues. The DNA for the CDR3 is TGCGCCAGCAGCTTGGCGCTAGCGGGGGCAAGCACAGATACGCAGTATTTT. Translating it yields CASSLALAGASTDTQYF.

The CDR3 loop is CASSVTGTSGNTIYF. The DNA for the CDR3 is TGTGCCAGCAGCGTTACAGGGACCTCTGGAAACACCATATATTTT. J is TRBJ1-3 and V is TRBV9; maybe TRBD1 (6 bases). The germline V and J ends were trimmed by 2 bases and 0 bases, with 9 bases remaining between them. Per germline, CDR1 SGDLS and CDR2 YYNGEE. CDR3 size: 15 residues.

A few counts support this clonotype. The chain joins TRBV12-3 or TRBV12-4 to TRBJ2-7, with a tentative D call TRBD1 (7 bases). The CDR3 contains 15 residues. With 6 bases removed from V and 2 bases from J, the gap between germline ends came to 17 bases. CDR3 sequence reads: CASSQGEAGTYEQYF. The CDR3 DNA sequence: TGTGCCAGCAGCCAGGGGGAGGCTGGGACCTACGAGCAGTACTTC.

Many counts were recorded for this clonotype. CDR3 DNA sequence: TGTGCCAGCAGCCGATCGACAGATCACTCTGGAAACACCATATATTTT. Translating gives CASSRSTDHSGNTIYF. The rearrangement links TRBV6-1 to TRBJ1-3; the D gene is possibly TRBD1 (5 bases). Germline CDR1 and CDR2: MNHNS and SASEGT. V lost 6 bases and J lost 0, with 15 bases in between. The CDR3 is 16 residues long.

This clonotype was found many times. The chain recombines TRBV28 with TRBJ2-1; TRBD2 aligns across 7 bases. Germline CDR1 reads MDHEN; CDR2 reads SYDVKM. CDR3 length: 18 residues. After removal of 3 bases from V and 8 bases from J, the junction contained 19 bases not matched to a gene. Written as DNA, the CDR3 is TGTGCCAGCAGTTTTCCTTCCTCACGTAGCGGGCCGATGGATGAGCAGTTCTTC. This translates into CASSFPSSRSGPMDEQFF.

The gene calls are TRBV6-1 and TRBJ1-1; maybe TRBD1 (6 bases). This CDR3 region has 14 residues. Trimming pared 6 bases from V and 3 bases from J, leaving 14 bases between. Germline V CDR1 and CDR2: MNHNS, SASEGT. The CDR3 nucleotides are TGTGCCAGCAGCCTGGGGGCCCGCTACACTGAAGCTTTCTTT. This codes for CASSLGARYTEAFF.

The chain is built from TRBV20-1 and TRBJ2-4; no clear D gene. V was pared by 5 bases and J by 6 bases, with 11 bases between. CDR1 is DFQATT, CDR2 SNEGSKA, per germline (reference sequence). CDR3 size: 12 residues. CDR3 coding DNA: TGCAGTGCTGGGCAAGATTTAAACATTCAGTACTTC. It yields the protein CSAGQDLNIQYF.

This clonotype has a handful of counts. The genes are TRBV7-8 and TRBJ2-1, with 10 nucleotides matching TRBD1. Germline trimming cut 4 bases from V and 5 bases from J; bases unmatched to any gene: 8. Germline V lookup: CDR1 SGHVS, CDR2 FQNEAQ. The CDR3 consists of 16 residues. CDR3 coding DNA: TGTGCCAGCAGCTCCCGGACAGGGGGTCTGAACAATGAGCAGTTCTTC. Protein: CASSSRTGGLNNEQFF.

This clonotype was detected only a few times. This sequence joins TRBV20-1 and TRBJ2-3; perhaps TRBD2 as D (6 bases). CDR1 DFQATT and CDR2 SNEGSKA come from the germline V gene (reference sequence). This CDR3 is 15 amino acids long. Between the trimmed V and J ends, which lost 6 bases and 5 bases, there was a span of 21 bases. Written as DNA, the CDR3 is TGCAGTGCCGACGGCGGGACTTTGACGGGAGATACGCAGTATTTT. Its translation: CSADGGTLTGDTQYF.

The chain combines TRBV5-1 with TRBJ2-5; D remains ambiguous. The CDR3 has 11 residues. The germline V gene has CDR1 SGHRS and CDR2 YFSETQ. The ends were cut back, 5 bases at V and 6 bases at J, with 8 bases in the middle. This CDR3 is CASRSSQTQYF. In DNA, the CDR3 is TGCGCCAGCAGATCCAGCCAGACCCAGTACTTC.